These 14 T cell receptor beta chains originate from one sample sequenced in a study of response to subunit inactivated influenza vaccine. TCRdb processed the RT-PCR reads anew with MiXCR; each CDR3 protein has one entry. The sample lists over 750,000 distinct CDR3 sequences; 21% were seen once. This specimen consisted of PBMCs from blood, obtained around 5 days after vaccination. All receptors derive from a man in his forties or fifties who received an inactivated influenza vaccine.

This clonotype occurred a few times. The CDR3 nucleotides read TGTGCCAGCAGGACTAAAGGAGCGGGCACCATATATTTT. Amino acid sequence: CASRTKGAGTIYF. The chain links TRBV12-3 or TRBV12-4 to TRBJ1-3; D gene ambiguous. The ends were cut back, 6 bases at V and 9 bases at J, with 15 bases in the middle. The CDR3 contains 13 residues.

V and J are TRBV27 and TRBJ2-1; a possible D gene is TRBD1 (5 bases). The CDR3 has 14 residues. From germline, CDR1 is MNHEY and CDR2 SMNVEV (reference sequence). Trimming cost V 1 base and J 5 bases, with 9 bases left between them. Written as DNA, the CDR3 is TGTGCCAGCAGTTTATATCCGACAGACAATGAGCAGTTCTTC. Residues: CASSLYPTDNEQFF.

V and J are TRBV15 and TRBJ2-5; 7 bases align to TRBD1. V lost 5 bases, J lost 5 bases, and 11 bases stayed unmatched. Germline V gives CDR1 LNHNV, CDR2 YYDKDF (reference sequence). The CDR3 is 15 amino acids. The CDR3 here is CATSATGAIGETQYF. The CDR3 coding sequence is TGTGCCACCAGCGCAACAGGGGCCATAGGGGAGACCCAGTACTTC.

The chain is built from TRBV7-2 and TRBJ2-1, with D maybe TRBD2 (5 bases). Trimming cost V 4 bases and J 6 bases, with 13 bases left between them. This CDR3 is 14 amino acids long. Germline V gene data show CDR1 as SGHTA and CDR2 as FQGNSA. The CDR3 spells CASSSQTIANEQFF. The CDR3 region has the DNA TGTGCCAGCAGCTCGCAGACTATAGCCAATGAGCAGTTCTTC. The variable domain in full, completed from reference TRBV7-2 and TRBJ2-1, reads GAGVSQSPSNKVTEKGKDVELRCDPISGHTALYWYRQSLGQGLEFLIYFQGNSAPDKSGLPSDRFSAERTGGSVSTLTIQRTQQEDSAVYLCASSSQTIANEQFFGPGTRLTVL.

The J gene is TRBJ2-2, the V gene TRBV6-5, with TRBD1 matching over 9 bases. The CDR3 has 16 residues. The germline gives CDR1 MNHEY, CDR2 SVGAGI. Trimming cost V 4 bases and J 4 bases; bases outside gene matches: 7. For the CDR3, the DNA is TGTGCCAGCAGTTTTCCCGGGACAGGGCTCACCGGGGAGCTGTTTTTT. Protein sequence: CASSFPGTGLTGELFF.

The chain combines TRBV11-2 with TRBJ2-7; the match to TRBD2 covers 11 bases. The CDR3 totals 18 residues. Germline V gives CDR1 SGHAT, CDR2 FQNNGV. V was pared by 3 bases and J by 4 bases, with 14 bases of the junction left unmatched. This CDR3 reads CASSFSRPGLAAAYEQYF. The CDR3 DNA reads as TGTGCCAGCAGCTTTAGTCGACCGGGACTAGCGGCCGCATACGAGCAGTACTTC. The full variable domain, in which reference TRBV11-2 and TRBJ2-7 provide the parts outside the CDR3, is EAGVAQSPRYKIIEKRQSVAFWCNPISGHATLYWYQQILGQGPKLLIQFQNNGVVDDSQLPKDRFSAERLKGVDSTLKIQPAKLEDSAVYLCASSFSRPGLAAAYEQYFGPGTRLTVT.

This clonotype showed up just once. The chain recombines TRBV7-9 with TRBJ2-7; 7 bases line up with TRBD2. In germline, CDR1 is SEHNR, CDR2 FQNEAQ (reference sequence). The CDR3 loop spans 14 amino acids. Trimming at V came to 0 bases and at J to 7 bases, leaving 6 bases not matched to a gene. For the CDR3, the DNA is TGTGCCAGCAGCTTAGCGGGAGGGGCGAGGGAGCAGTACTTC. Its protein product is CASSLAGGAREQYF.

The rearrangement uses TRBV12-3 or TRBV12-4 and TRBJ1-2; 9 bases are a match to TRBD1. The CDR3 loop spans 12 amino acids. This CDR3 reads CASGQGIMGYTF. DNA of the CDR3: TGTGCTTCCGGACAGGGGATAATGGGCTACACCTTC.

Written as DNA, the CDR3 is TGTGCCAGCAGTTCAATAAGCGGGGCGCCCATGCGTACCTACGAGCAGTACTTC. Translating gives CASSSISGAPMRTYEQYF. J is TRBJ2-7 and V is TRBV27; 7 bases are shared with TRBD2. From germline, CDR1 is MNHEY and CDR2 SMNVEV (reference sequence). With V trimmed by 4 bases and J by 2 bases, 17 bases remained unmatched. This CDR3 comprises 18 residues.

This chain connects TRBV3-1 to TRBJ2-6; no clear D gene. Germline lookup yields CDR1 LGHDT and CDR2 YNNKEL (reference sequence). The CDR3 contains 17 residues. V was trimmed by 2 bases and J by 0 bases, leaving 11 bases between them. CDR3 in amino acids: CASSQFWKTSGANVLTF. CDR3 DNA: TGTGCCAGCAGCCAATTTTGGAAAACCTCTGGGGCCAACGTCCTGACTTTC.

This clonotype was picked up a small number of times. The CDR3 DNA reads as TGTGCCAGCATACCCTTTAGTGGGAGCGGGGAGCTGTTTTTT. It translates to CASIPFSGSGELFF. V and J are TRBV2 and TRBJ2-2; D is perhaps TRBD2 (5 bases). The CDR3 is made up of 14 amino acids. Trimming cost V 7 bases and J 7 bases, with 16 bases left between them. CDR1 and CDR2 from the germline V gene are SNHLY and FYNNEI.

The chain links TRBV25-1 to TRBJ1-1, with D uncertain. V lost 7 bases to trimming and J lost 0 bases, with 15 bases between them. The CDR3 runs to 15 residues. Germline V gene lookup returns CDR1 MGHDK and CDR2 SYGVNS. CDR3 nucleotide sequence: TGTGCCAGCAAACTGACAAGCATCATGAACACTGAAGCTTTCTTT. Protein product: CASKLTSIMNTEAFF.

This chain uses TRBV6-2 or TRBV6-3 with TRBJ2-2, with D unclear. Germline CDR1 reads MNHEY; CDR2 reads SVGEGT. The CDR3 loop spans 15 amino acids. V dropped 0 bases and J dropped 5 bases, with 10 bases sitting between them. DNA for the CDR3: TGTGCCAGCAGTTACTCCGGCAGGTCAACCGGGGAGCTGTTTTTT. This sequence encodes CASSYSGRSTGELFF.

This clonotype was seen more than once but under ten times. The chain recombines TRBV6-4 with TRBJ2-3; 15 bases agree with TRBD2. CDR3 size: 16 residues. Germline CDR1 reads MRHNA; CDR2 reads SNTAGT. Trimming cost V 11 bases and J 2 bases; bases outside gene matches: 8. The CDR3 region is CAGTGLAGGPTDTQYF. CDR3 coding DNA: TGTGCCGGCACCGGACTAGCGGGAGGGCCCACAGATACGCAGTATTTT.